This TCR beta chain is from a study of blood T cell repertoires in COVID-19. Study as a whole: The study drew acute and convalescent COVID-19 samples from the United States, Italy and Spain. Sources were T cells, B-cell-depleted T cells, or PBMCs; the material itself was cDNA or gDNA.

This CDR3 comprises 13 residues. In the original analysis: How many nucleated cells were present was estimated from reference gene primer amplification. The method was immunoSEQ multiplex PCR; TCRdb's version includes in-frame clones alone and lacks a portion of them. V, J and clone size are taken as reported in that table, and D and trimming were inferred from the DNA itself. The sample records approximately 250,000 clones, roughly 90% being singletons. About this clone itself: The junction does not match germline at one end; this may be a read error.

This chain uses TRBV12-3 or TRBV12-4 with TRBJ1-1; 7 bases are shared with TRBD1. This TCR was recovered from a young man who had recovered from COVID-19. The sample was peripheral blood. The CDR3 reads CASSPSVGTVSLF. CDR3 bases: TGTGCCAGCAGTCCCAGTGTGGGGACAGTGTCCCTGTTT.